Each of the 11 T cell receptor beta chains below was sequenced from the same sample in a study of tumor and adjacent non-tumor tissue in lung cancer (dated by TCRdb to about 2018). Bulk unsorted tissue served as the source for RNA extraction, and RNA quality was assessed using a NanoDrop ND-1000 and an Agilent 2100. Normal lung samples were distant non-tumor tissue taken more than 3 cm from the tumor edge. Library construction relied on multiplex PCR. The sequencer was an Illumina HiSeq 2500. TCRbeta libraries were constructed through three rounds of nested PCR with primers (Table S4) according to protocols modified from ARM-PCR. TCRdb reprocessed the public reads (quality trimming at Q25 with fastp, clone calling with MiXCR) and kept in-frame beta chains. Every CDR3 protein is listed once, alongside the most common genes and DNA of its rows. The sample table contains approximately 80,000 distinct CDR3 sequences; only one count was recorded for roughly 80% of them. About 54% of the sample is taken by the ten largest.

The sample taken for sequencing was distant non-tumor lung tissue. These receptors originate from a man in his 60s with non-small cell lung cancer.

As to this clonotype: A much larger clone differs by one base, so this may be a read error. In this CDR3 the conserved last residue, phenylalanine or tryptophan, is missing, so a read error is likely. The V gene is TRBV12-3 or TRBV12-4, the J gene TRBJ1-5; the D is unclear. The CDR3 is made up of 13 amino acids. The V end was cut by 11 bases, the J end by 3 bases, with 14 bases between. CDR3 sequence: CACQSRHNQPQHI. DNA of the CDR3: TGTGCCTGCCAGTCTCGACACAATCAGCCCCAGCATATT.

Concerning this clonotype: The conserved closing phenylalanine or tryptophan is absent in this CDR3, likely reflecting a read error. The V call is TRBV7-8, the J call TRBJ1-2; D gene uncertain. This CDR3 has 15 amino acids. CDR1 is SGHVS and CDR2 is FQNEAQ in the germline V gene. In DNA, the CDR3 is TGTGCCAGTAGCTCTACAGTTAGCACAGTCCATGGCTACACCATC. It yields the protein CASSSTVSTVHGYTI.

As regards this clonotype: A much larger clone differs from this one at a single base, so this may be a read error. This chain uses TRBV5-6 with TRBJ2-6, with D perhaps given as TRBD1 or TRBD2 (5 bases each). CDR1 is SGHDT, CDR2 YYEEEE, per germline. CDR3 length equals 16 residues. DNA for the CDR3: TGTGCCAGCAGCGACGGACTGTACTCTGGGGCCAACATCCTGACTTTC. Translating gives CASSDGLYSGANILTF.

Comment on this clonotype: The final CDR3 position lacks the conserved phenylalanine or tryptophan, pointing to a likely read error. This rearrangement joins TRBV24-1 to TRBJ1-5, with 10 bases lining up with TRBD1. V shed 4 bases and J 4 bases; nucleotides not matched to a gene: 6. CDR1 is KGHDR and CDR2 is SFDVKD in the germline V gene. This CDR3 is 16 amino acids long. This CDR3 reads CATSDPGTGENQPQHY. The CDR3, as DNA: TGTGCCACCAGTGACCCTGGGACAGGGGAAAATCAGCCCCAGCATTAT.

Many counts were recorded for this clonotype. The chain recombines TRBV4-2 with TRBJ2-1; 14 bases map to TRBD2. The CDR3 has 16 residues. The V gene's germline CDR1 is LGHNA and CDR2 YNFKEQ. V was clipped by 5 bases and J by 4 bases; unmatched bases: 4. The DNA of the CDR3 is TGTGCCAGCAGCAAAGGACTAGCGGGGGGTTACAATGAGCAGTTCTTC. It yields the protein CASSKGLAGGYNEQFF.

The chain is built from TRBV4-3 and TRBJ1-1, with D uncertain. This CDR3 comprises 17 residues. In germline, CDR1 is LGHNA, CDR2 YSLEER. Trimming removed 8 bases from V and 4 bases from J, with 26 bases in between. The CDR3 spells CASYQDVPGISGTEAFF. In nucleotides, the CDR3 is TGCGCCAGCTACCAAGACGTTCCGGGCATTTCGGGCACTGAAGCTTTCTTT.

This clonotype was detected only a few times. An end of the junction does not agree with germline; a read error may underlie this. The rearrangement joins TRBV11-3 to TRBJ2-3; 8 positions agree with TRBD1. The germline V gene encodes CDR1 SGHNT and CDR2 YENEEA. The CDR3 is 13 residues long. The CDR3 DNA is TGTGCCAGCAGTTTTCAGGGGGCTGATACGCTGTATTTT. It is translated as CASSFQGADTLYF.

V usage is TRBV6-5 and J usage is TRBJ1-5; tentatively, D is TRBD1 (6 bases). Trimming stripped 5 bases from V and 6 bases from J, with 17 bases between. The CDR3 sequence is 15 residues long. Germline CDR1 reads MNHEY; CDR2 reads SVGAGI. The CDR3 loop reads CASSLSEQGSQPQHF. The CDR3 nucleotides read TGTGCCAGCAGTCTCAGTGAACAGGGTAGTCAGCCCCAGCATTTT.

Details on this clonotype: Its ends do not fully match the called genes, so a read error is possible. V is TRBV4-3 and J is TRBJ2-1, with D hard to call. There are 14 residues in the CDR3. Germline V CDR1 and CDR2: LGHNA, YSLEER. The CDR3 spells CAISQDLGNNEQFF. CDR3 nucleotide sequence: TGTGCCATCAGCCAAGATTTAGGGAACAATGAGCAGTTCTTC.

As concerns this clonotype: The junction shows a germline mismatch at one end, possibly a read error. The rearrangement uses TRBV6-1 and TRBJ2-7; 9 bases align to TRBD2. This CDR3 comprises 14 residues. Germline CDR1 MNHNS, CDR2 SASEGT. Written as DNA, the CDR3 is TGTGCCAACAGTGTGCGGGAGGGCGGATACGAGCAGTACTTC. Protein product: CANSVREGGYEQYF.

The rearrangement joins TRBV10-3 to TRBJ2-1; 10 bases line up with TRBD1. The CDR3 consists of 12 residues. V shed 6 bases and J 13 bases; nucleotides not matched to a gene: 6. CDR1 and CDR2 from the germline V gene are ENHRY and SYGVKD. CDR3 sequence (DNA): TGTGCCATCAGAAGGACAGGGGGTGAACAGTTCTTC. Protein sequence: CAIRRTGGEQFF.